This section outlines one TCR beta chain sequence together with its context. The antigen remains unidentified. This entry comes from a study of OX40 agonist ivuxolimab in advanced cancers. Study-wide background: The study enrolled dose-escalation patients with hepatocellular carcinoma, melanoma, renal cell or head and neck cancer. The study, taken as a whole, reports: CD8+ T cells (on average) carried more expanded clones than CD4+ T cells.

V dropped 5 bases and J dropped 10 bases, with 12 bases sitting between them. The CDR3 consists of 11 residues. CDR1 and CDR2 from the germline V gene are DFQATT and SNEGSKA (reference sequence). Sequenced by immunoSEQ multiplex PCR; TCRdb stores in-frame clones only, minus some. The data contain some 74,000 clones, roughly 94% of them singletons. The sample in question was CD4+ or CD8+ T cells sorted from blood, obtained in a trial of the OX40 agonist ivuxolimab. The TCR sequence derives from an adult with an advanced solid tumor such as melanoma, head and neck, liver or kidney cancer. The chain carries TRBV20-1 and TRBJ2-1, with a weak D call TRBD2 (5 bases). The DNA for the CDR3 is TGCAGTGCTCCGAGGGAGCGGGAGCAGTTCTTC. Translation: CSAPREREQFF.